This TCR beta chain was captured by sequencing in a study of T cell responses to AZD1222 COVID-19 vaccine. The table came from immunoSEQ multiplex PCR; TCRdb's copy has only in-frame clones and leaves some out. The repertoire includes approximately 190,000 clones, about 90% of them detected once, and about 3% sits in the top ten. Trimming took 3 bases from V and 1 from J; bases not matched to a gene: 9. There are 17 residues in the CDR3. CDR1 is SEHNR and CDR2 is FQNEAQ in the germline V gene (reference sequence). General study points: Females made up more of the donors, who were largely white British, and clonal diversity may have come out too low.

This clone was seen a single time. Antigen: not known. This specimen consisted of peripheral blood, obtained on day 0 of MenACWY control vaccination. The clonotype was recovered from an adult in good health. J is TRBJ2-3 and V is TRBV7-9; 8 nucleotides agree with TRBD2. CDR3 nucleotide sequence: TGTGCCAGCAGCTTTACCCCAAGCGGGAGCGGCACAGATACGCAGTATTTT. Protein product: CASSFTPSGSGTDTQYF.